This TCR beta chain was recorded in a study of response to subunit inactivated influenza vaccine. This clonotype was seen more than once but under ten times. MiXCR, applied by TCRdb to the RT-PCR reads, yields one record per CDR3 protein. This repertoire shows about 570,000 distinct CDR3 sequences, roughly 10% found once; its top ten account for roughly 9.6%. V dropped 1 base and J dropped 4 bases, with 17 bases sitting between them. Germline assignment: CDR1 LGHDT and CDR2 YNNKEL (reference sequence). The CDR3 has 17 residues. The sample also formed part of further work on T cells expressing NK-cell markers. In that study: 5'RACE template switching with UMIs generated TCR beta cDNA. All TCR beta repertoires analysed originated from sorted CD3+CD56+NKG2C+, CD3+CD56+NKG2C- and CD3+CD56-NKG2C+ T cells. The use of an anti-gamma-delta TCR antibody, which was added in several experiments, restricted sorting to T cells expressing alpha-beta TCR. A handful of donors showed these clonotypes also leading the CD3+CD56-NKG2C+ fraction.

The TCR comes from a man aged 50 or older who received an inactivated influenza vaccine. The sample was PBMCs from blood, taken on the day of vaccination. V usage is TRBV3-1 and J usage is TRBJ2-1, with D possibly matching TRBD1 (6 bases). CDR3 region: CASSQAKSGTPYNEQFF. In nucleotides, the CDR3 is TGTGCCAGCAGCCAAGCCAAATCCGGGACACCATACAATGAGCAGTTCTTC.